A selection of T cell receptor beta chains follows, all from one sample in a study of STAT5B mutations in CD4+ large granular lymphocyte leukemia. Some clones are missing from TCRdb's copy, which holds only in-frame ones; the method was immunoSEQ multiplex PCR. The table includes around 23,000 clones, 79% detected once. Sequencing was performed on CD4+ T cells from blood buffy coats. The receptor set was obtained from a human donor in good health. Both conserved end residues are part of each CDR3. Each record gives: D gene, V gene, J gene, clone size, CDR3 DNA, CDR3 protein. D genes are given only for firm matches. Size values are once, few and many counts, or a class for expanded clones, and some rows have none.

d_call: NA; v_call: TRBV28; j_call: TRBJ1-1; clone_size: few; cdr3_nt: TGTGCCAGCAGGGGACACCAGAACACTGAAGCTTTCTTT; cdr3_aa: CASRGHQNTEAFF
d_call: TRBD2; v_call: TRBV10-3; j_call: TRBJ2-2; clone_size: NA; cdr3_nt: TGTGCCATCAGTGCGTCTAGCGGGAGGGCGAACACCGGGGAGCTGTTTTTT; cdr3_aa: CAISASSGRANTGELFF
d_call: TRBD2; v_call: TRBV29-1; j_call: TRBJ2-5; clone_size: NA; cdr3_nt: TGCAGCGTTAATAGCGGGAGCATGGGTGAGACCCAGTACTTC; cdr3_aa: CSVNSGSMGETQYF
d_call: TRBD1; v_call: TRBV10-3; j_call: TRBJ2-1; clone_size: NA; cdr3_nt: TGTGCCCTGGGGACAGGGCAAGTGGGATTCAATGAGCAGTTCTTC; cdr3_aa: CALGTGQVGFNEQFF
d_call: NA; v_call: TRBV19; j_call: TRBJ1-2; clone_size: NA; cdr3_nt: TGTGCCAGTAGTATAGAGGCCGGGGGCTCGGGGCTACTCTCAAGAAACTATGGCTACACCTTC; cdr3_aa: CASSIEAGGSGLLSRNYGYTF
d_call: TRBD2; v_call: TRBV28; j_call: TRBJ2-2; clone_size: NA; cdr3_nt: TGTGCCAGCCGACTAGCGGAGAACACCGGGGAGCTGTTTTTT; cdr3_aa: CASRLAENTGELFF
d_call: TRBD2; v_call: TRBV6-1; j_call: TRBJ2-7; clone_size: NA; cdr3_nt: TGTGCCAGCAGGATAGCGGGGGGGGCCTACGAGCAGTACTTC; cdr3_aa: CASRIAGGAYEQYF
d_call: NA; v_call: TRBV7-8; j_call: TRBJ2-7; clone_size: NA; cdr3_nt: TGTGCCAGCAGCCCGGGACGGATTCCCTACGAGCAGTACTTC; cdr3_aa: CASSPGRIPYEQYF
d_call: TRBD1; v_call: TRBV14; j_call: TRBJ1-4; clone_size: NA; cdr3_nt: TGTGCCAGCAGCCAACGGACAGGGACGGGTGAAAAACTGTTTTTT; cdr3_aa: CASSQRTGTGEKLFF
d_call: NA; v_call: TRBV5-1; j_call: TRBJ1-4; clone_size: few; cdr3_nt: TGCGCCAGCAGCCTGGCTGGCGGGTACGAAAAACTGTTTTTT; cdr3_aa: CASSLAGGYEKLFF
d_call: NA; v_call: TRBV28; j_call: TRBJ2-1; clone_size: NA; cdr3_nt: TGTGCCAGCAGTTTCCCCGCGGAGGGCCTCCCGCGCTACAATGAGCAGTTCTTC; cdr3_aa: CASSFPAEGLPRYNEQFF
d_call: TRBD1; v_call: TRBV11-3; j_call: TRBJ2-7; clone_size: NA; cdr3_nt: TGTGCCAGCAGCTCCTCCGGGACAGGGGGCTACGAGCAGTACTTC; cdr3_aa: CASSSSGTGGYEQYF
d_call: NA; v_call: TRBV6-1; j_call: TRBJ2-2; clone_size: NA; cdr3_nt: TGTGCCAGCAGTGTTAGAACTGAGCCCGGGGAGCTGTTTTTT; cdr3_aa: CASSVRTEPGELFF
d_call: NA; v_call: TRBV21-1; j_call: TRBJ1-3; clone_size: NA; cdr3_nt: TGTGCCAGCAGCTACCAAGGGGCGAGCTCTGGAAACACCATATATTTT; cdr3_aa: CASSYQGASSGNTIYF
d_call: NA; v_call: TRBV10-3; j_call: TRBJ1-2; clone_size: few; cdr3_nt: TGTGCCATCTTTAGGGAGGGGGCTAACTATGGCTACACCTTC; cdr3_aa: CAIFREGANYGYTF
d_call: NA; v_call: TRBV5-4; j_call: TRBJ2-6; clone_size: few; cdr3_nt: TGTGCCAGCAGCTTGGTGGGGACTGGGGCCAACGTCCTGACTTTC; cdr3_aa: CASSLVGTGANVLTF
d_call: NA; v_call: TRBV7-9; j_call: TRBJ1-5; clone_size: few; cdr3_nt: TGTGCCAGCAGCCCACAGGATAATCAGCCCCAGCATTTT; cdr3_aa: CASSPQDNQPQHF
d_call: NA; v_call: TRBV10-3; j_call: TRBJ2-2; clone_size: few; cdr3_nt: TGTGCCATCAGTGTGGCCCAATTTGGGGAGCTGTTTTTT; cdr3_aa: CAISVAQFGELFF
d_call: TRBD2; v_call: TRBV18; j_call: TRBJ2-5; clone_size: once; cdr3_nt: TGTGCCAGCTCACCGACCGGGACTAGCGGGCAAGAGACCCAGTACTTC; cdr3_aa: CASSPTGTSGQETQYF
d_call: NA; v_call: TRBV5-4; j_call: TRBJ2-7; clone_size: NA; cdr3_nt: TGTGCTTGCAACGGGGACAATGACCACGAGCAGTACTTC; cdr3_aa: CACNGDNDHEQYF
d_call: NA; v_call: TRBV20-1; j_call: TRBJ2-7; clone_size: NA; cdr3_nt: TGCAGTGCTACTCGCGGCTACGAGCAGTACTTC; cdr3_aa: CSATRGYEQYF
d_call: NA; v_call: TRBV6-1; j_call: TRBJ2-3; clone_size: NA; cdr3_nt: TGTGCCAGCAGCACCGGACTACTCACAGATACGCAGTATTTT; cdr3_aa: CASSTGLLTDTQYF
d_call: NA; v_call: TRBV7-6; j_call: TRBJ2-1; clone_size: NA; cdr3_nt: TGTGCCAGCAGCTTACAGGGGTGGAATGAGCAGTTCTTC; cdr3_aa: CASSLQGWNEQFF
d_call: NA; v_call: TRBV2; j_call: TRBJ2-3; clone_size: NA; cdr3_nt: TGTGCCAGCAGTGAAAACCTGTCCACAGATACGCAGTATTTT; cdr3_aa: CASSENLSTDTQYF
d_call: TRBD2; v_call: TRBV7-6; j_call: TRBJ2-3; clone_size: NA; cdr3_nt: TGTGCCAGCAGCTTACCTCCTAGCGGGTTTAGCACAAATACGCAGTATTTT; cdr3_aa: CASSLPPSGFSTNTQYF
d_call: TRBD2; v_call: TRBV11-3; j_call: TRBJ2-1; clone_size: NA; cdr3_nt: TGTGCCAGCAGCGCACTGACTAGCGGGAATGAGCAGTTCTTC; cdr3_aa: CASSALTSGNEQFF
d_call: NA; v_call: TRBV10-3; j_call: TRBJ2-5; clone_size: NA; cdr3_nt: TGTGCCATCAGTGAGTCCGGATCCGTGAAGACCCAGTACTTC; cdr3_aa: CAISESGSVKTQYF
d_call: NA; v_call: TRBV5-4; j_call: TRBJ2-7; clone_size: once; cdr3_nt: TGTGCCAGCAGCATAACCGCTTTTTCCTACGAGCAGTACTTC; cdr3_aa: CASSITAFSYEQYF